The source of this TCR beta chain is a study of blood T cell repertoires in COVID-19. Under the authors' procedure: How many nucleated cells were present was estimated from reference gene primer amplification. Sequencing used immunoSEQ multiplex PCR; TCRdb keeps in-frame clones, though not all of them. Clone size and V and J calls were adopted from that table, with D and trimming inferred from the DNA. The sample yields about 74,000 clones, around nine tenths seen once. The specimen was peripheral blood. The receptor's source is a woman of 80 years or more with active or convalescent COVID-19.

The CDR3, as DNA: TGTGCCAGCAGTGAGCGGGGTAGCACAGATACGCAGTATTTT. Translated: CASSERGSTDTQYF. This rearrangement joins TRBV6-4 to TRBJ2-3; a possible D gene is TRBD2 (6 bases). The germline V and J ends were trimmed by 3 bases and 0 bases, with 7 bases remaining between them. The length of the CDR3 is 14 residues. CDR1 and CDR2 from the germline V gene are MRHNA and SNTAGT.